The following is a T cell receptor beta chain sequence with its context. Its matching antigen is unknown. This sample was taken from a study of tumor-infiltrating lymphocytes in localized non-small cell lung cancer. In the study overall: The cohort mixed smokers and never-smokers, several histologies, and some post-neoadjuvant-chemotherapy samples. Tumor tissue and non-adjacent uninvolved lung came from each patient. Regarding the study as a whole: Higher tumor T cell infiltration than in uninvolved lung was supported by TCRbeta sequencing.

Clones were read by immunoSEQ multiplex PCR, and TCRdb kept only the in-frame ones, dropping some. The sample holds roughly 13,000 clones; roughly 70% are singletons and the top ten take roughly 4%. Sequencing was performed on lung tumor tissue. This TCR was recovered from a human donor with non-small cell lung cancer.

CDR3 sequence: CASSNSGNTIYF. CDR3 bases: TGTGCCAGCAGCAACTCTGGAAACACCATATATTTT. The genes are TRBV21-1 and TRBJ1-3. TRBV21-1 is listed as a pseudogene. The CDR3 sequence is 12 residues long.